This paragraph covers one T cell receptor (beta chain) sequence. V lost 2 bases, J lost 0 bases, and 7 bases lay in between. This CDR3 contains 14 residues. Germline-derived CDR1 and CDR2 are MNHEY and SMNVEV (reference sequence). Sequencing was performed with immunoSEQ multiplex PCR; in TCRdb, only in-frame clones are kept and a portion is missing. Among some 260,000 clones listed, roughly 87% were seen once. The source of the sample is a study of blood T cell repertoires in COVID-19. Whole-study context: Both acute and convalescent COVID-19 samples were obtained from the United States, Italy and Spain.

The receptor comes from a man aged 18 to 30 with active or convalescent COVID-19. The genes are TRBV27 and TRBJ1-2; D remains ambiguous. Sequences were obtained from peripheral blood. Here the CDR3 reads CASSLRRANYGYTF. The CDR3, as DNA: TGTGCCAGCAGTTTACGGAGAGCTAACTATGGCTACACCTTC.